This is a list of T cell receptor beta chains from one sample in a study of T-cell reconstitution after alpha-beta-depleted transplantation in children. MiXCR was run by TCRdb on the PCR reads, yielding one entry per CDR3 protein. The sample shows 250,000 to 300,000 distinct CDR3 sequences, more than 9% of them seen only once. Sequencing used peripheral blood, obtained 180 days after TCRalphabeta/CD19-depleted stem cell transplant. The receptors originated from a male patient between 2 and 9 years old who had a stem cell transplant for chronic granulomatous disease, so the T cells may come from the graft donor. Both conserved end residues are part of each CDR3.

v_call: TRBV12-3/TRBV12-4
j_call: TRBJ2-7
cdr3_aa: CASSPILIHEQYF

v_call: TRBV7-9
j_call: TRBJ2-1
cdr3_aa: CASSLAIPNEQFF

v_call: TRBV10-3
j_call: TRBJ2-1
cdr3_aa: CAISRTGLNEQFF

v_call: TRBV11-2
j_call: TRBJ2-1
cdr3_aa: CASSRSGTSGGALFEQFF

v_call: TRBV28
j_call: TRBJ2-7
cdr3_aa: CASRQTGAAYYEQYF

v_call: TRBV28
j_call: TRBJ2-7
cdr3_aa: CASSLFPRVGEQYF

v_call: TRBV12-3/TRBV12-4
j_call: TRBJ2-1
cdr3_aa: CASSFLAGYNEQFF

v_call: TRBV7-2
j_call: TRBJ2-5
cdr3_aa: CASSLGGLGGAQYF

v_call: TRBV20-1
j_call: TRBJ2-1
cdr3_aa: CSAAGTSGSNEQFF

v_call: TRBV20-1
j_call: TRBJ2-5
cdr3_aa: CSAATIETQYF

v_call: TRBV29-1
j_call: TRBJ2-7
cdr3_aa: CSVEDWGGEQYF

v_call: TRBV14
j_call: TRBJ2-1
cdr3_aa: CASSQLGGAVDEQFF

v_call: TRBV14
j_call: TRBJ2-7
cdr3_aa: CASSHSGQGYYEQYF

v_call: TRBV20-1
j_call: TRBJ2-5
cdr3_aa: CSARQGPSLETQYF

v_call: TRBV7-9
j_call: TRBJ2-6
cdr3_aa: CASSLAGGGSGANVLTF

v_call: TRBV20-1
j_call: TRBJ2-7
cdr3_aa: CSASWQGAGEQYF

v_call: TRBV27
j_call: TRBJ2-1
cdr3_aa: CASSYNRKTPLSYNEQFF

v_call: TRBV5-1
j_call: TRBJ1-6
cdr3_aa: CASSPDTYNSPLHF

v_call: TRBV29-1
j_call: TRBJ2-3
cdr3_aa: CSVEASGSSYTQYF

v_call: TRBV20-1
j_call: TRBJ2-5
cdr3_aa: CSAVDMGETQYF

v_call: TRBV12-3/TRBV12-4
j_call: TRBJ2-4
cdr3_aa: CASSPGSF

v_call: TRBV27
j_call: TRBJ2-3
cdr3_aa: CASRPGDRGTDTQYF

v_call: TRBV3-1
j_call: TRBJ2-2
cdr3_aa: CASSLRPHGELFF

v_call: TRBV6-2/TRBV6-3
j_call: TRBJ2-1
cdr3_aa: CASSQLAGGKILGNEQFF

v_call: TRBV28
j_call: TRBJ2-3
cdr3_aa: CASSSLAELADKQYF

v_call: TRBV20-1
j_call: TRBJ2-7
cdr3_aa: CSARQGLVCSYEQYF

v_call: TRBV29-1
j_call: TRBJ2-4
cdr3_aa: CSGVHSGENIQYF

v_call: TRBV5-1
j_call: TRBJ2-4
cdr3_aa: CASSGTGPGGNIQYF

v_call: TRBV12-3/TRBV12-4
j_call: TRBJ2-5
cdr3_aa: CASSTLWEETQYF

v_call: TRBV5-6
j_call: TRBJ2-1
cdr3_aa: CASSLPGSTYNEQFF

v_call: TRBV15
j_call: TRBJ2-5
cdr3_aa: CATSREAGGWGMQETQYF

v_call: TRBV29-1
j_call: TRBJ2-3
cdr3_aa: CSVEETGGGSTDTQYF

v_call: TRBV6-5
j_call: TRBJ2-3
cdr3_aa: CASSYARLATDTQYF

v_call: TRBV18
j_call: TRBJ2-4
cdr3_aa: CASSPLVAGAVKNIQYF

v_call: TRBV5-1
j_call: TRBJ1-5
cdr3_aa: CASSSGQPNHPQHF

v_call: TRBV5-5
j_call: TRBJ2-7
cdr3_aa: CASSLGLGLGEQYF

v_call: TRBV18
j_call: TRBJ1-1
cdr3_aa: CASSSRKGQKNTEAFF

v_call: TRBV12-3/TRBV12-4
j_call: TRBJ2-7
cdr3_aa: CASKVRKGGYEQYF

v_call: TRBV5-1
j_call: TRBJ2-7
cdr3_aa: CASSPSGMGNEQYF

v_call: TRBV11-2
j_call: TRBJ2-5
cdr3_aa: CASSRGLAGGQETQYF

v_call: TRBV2
j_call: TRBJ2-2
cdr3_aa: CASNRASGRAPHTGELFF

v_call: TRBV9
j_call: TRBJ2-7
cdr3_aa: CASSVAGLGNYEQYF

v_call: TRBV12-3/TRBV12-4
j_call: TRBJ2-1
cdr3_aa: CASSRYEGTEQFF

v_call: TRBV20-1
j_call: TRBJ2-7
cdr3_aa: CSATPEQYF

v_call: TRBV29-1
j_call: TRBJ2-2
cdr3_aa: CSVEQGVAGELFF

v_call: TRBV7-3
j_call: TRBJ2-5
cdr3_aa: CASSPGLAQETQYF

v_call: TRBV20-1
j_call: TRBJ2-7
cdr3_aa: CSAIFIEGFEQYF

v_call: TRBV21-1
j_call: TRBJ2-3
cdr3_aa: CASSKESSYTDTQYF

v_call: TRBV7-9
j_call: TRBJ2-3
cdr3_aa: CASSQTSGGSTDTQYF

v_call: TRBV12-3/TRBV12-4
j_call: TRBJ1-1
cdr3_aa: CASTSRTGRNTEAFF

v_call: TRBV4-1
j_call: TRBJ2-7
cdr3_aa: CASSQDGGNEQYF

v_call: TRBV3-1
j_call: TRBJ2-1
cdr3_aa: CASSQDGVFSYNEQFF